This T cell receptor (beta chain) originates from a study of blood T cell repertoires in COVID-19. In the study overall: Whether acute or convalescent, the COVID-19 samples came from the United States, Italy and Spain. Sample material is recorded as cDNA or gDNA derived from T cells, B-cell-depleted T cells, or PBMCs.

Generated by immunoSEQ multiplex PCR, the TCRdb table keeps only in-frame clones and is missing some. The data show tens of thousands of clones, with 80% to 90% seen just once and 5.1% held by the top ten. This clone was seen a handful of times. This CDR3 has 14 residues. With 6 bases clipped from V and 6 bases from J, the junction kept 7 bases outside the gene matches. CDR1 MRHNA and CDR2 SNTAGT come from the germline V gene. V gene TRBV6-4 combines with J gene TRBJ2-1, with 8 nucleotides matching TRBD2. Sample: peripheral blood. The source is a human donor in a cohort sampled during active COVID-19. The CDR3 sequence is CASRPTSDVNEQFF. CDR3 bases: TGTGCCAGCAGACCGACTAGCGACGTCAATGAGCAGTTCTTC.